What follows are 15 T cell receptor beta chains derived from one specimen sequenced in a study of blood T cell repertoires in COVID-19. Profiling relied on immunoSEQ multiplex PCR, and the TCRdb table lists in-frame clones only, not all of them. This sample has about 200,000 clones, with under 90% found just once. The sample consisted of peripheral blood. The source is a man aged 55-75 years who had recovered from COVID-19.

The chain links TRBV27 to TRBJ2-7; 8 bases map to TRBD2. The junction had 13 bases not matched to a gene; V was cut back by 6 bases and J by 3 bases. There are 16 residues in the CDR3. Germline assignment: CDR1 MNHEY and CDR2 SMNVEV (reference sequence). The CDR3 region is CASSHSRGAGFYEQYF. CDR3 DNA sequence: TGTGCCAGCAGCCATTCGCGGGGGGCGGGGTTCTACGAGCAGTACTTC.

The chain joins TRBV28 to TRBJ1-5, with D perhaps TRBD1 (6 bases). Trimming stripped 3 bases from V and 7 bases from J, with 10 bases between. The length of the CDR3 is 13 residues. The germline V gene has CDR1 MDHEN and CDR2 SYDVKM. CDR3 region: CASSFTGSQPQHF. In DNA, the CDR3 is TGTGCCAGCAGTTTTACAGGGTCGCAGCCCCAGCATTTT. The full variable domain, in which reference TRBV28 and TRBJ1-5 provide the parts outside the CDR3, is DVKVTQSSRYLVKRTGEKVFLECVQDMDHENMFWYRQDPGLGLRLIYFSYDVKMKEKGDIPEGYSVSREKKERFSLILESASTNQTSMYLCASSFTGSQPQHFGDGTRLSIL.

The chain joins TRBV9 to TRBJ2-3; the match to TRBD2 covers 12 bases. Germline-derived CDR1 and CDR2 are SGDLS and YYNGEE. V lost 0 bases to trimming and J lost 5 bases; unmatched junction nucleotides: 4. There are 16 residues in the CDR3. Here the CDR3 DNA reads TGTGCCAGCAGCGTAGGACTAGCGGGAGTCGGAGATACGCAGTATTTT. As protein: CASSVGLAGVGDTQYF.

The chain couples TRBV18 to TRBJ2-5; tentatively, D is TRBD1 (5 bases). This CDR3 contains 14 residues. Trimming removed 2 bases from V and 2 bases from J, with 9 bases in between. Germline V lookup: CDR1 KGHSH, CDR2 LQKENI. CDR3 nucleotide sequence: TGTGCCAGCTCACCAAATAGACAGCAAGAGACCCAGTACTTC. Amino acids: CASSPNRQQETQYF.

The chain links TRBV19 to TRBJ2-3; TRBD2 is a possible D gene (6 bases). Per germline, CDR1 LNHDA and CDR2 SQIVND (reference sequence). Deletions cut 2 bases from V and 1 base from J, with 13 bases between. The CDR3 is 16 amino acids. In DNA, the CDR3 is TGTGCCAGTAGTATATGGCGGGGATCGGGCACAGATACGCAGTATTTT. Translating gives CASSIWRGSGTDTQYF.

This clone was detected once. This chain uses TRBV7-3 with TRBJ2-3; the D gene is possibly TRBD1 (6 bases). The V and J ends lost 2 bases and 3 bases respectively, with 9 bases between them. Germline CDR1 is SGHTA and CDR2 is FQGTGA. The length of the CDR3 is 14 residues. In DNA, the CDR3 is TGTGCCAGCAGCTTATGGGGGCGGACAGATACGCAGTATTTT. Translation gives CASSLWGRTDTQYF.

V usage is TRBV5-1 and J usage is TRBJ2-3; 9 nucleotides align to TRBD2. CDR1 and CDR2 (germline): SGHRS, YFSETQ. The CDR3 is 17 residues long. V lost 2 bases, J lost 3 bases, and 10 bases stayed unmatched. CDR3: CASSLGGSSGSTDTQYF. The DNA for the CDR3 is TGCGCCAGCAGCTTAGGGGGGAGTAGCGGGAGTACAGATACGCAGTATTTT. The whole variable domain, filled in from reference TRBV5-1 and TRBJ2-3, reads KAGVTQTPRYLIKTRGQQVTLSCSPISGHRSVSWYQQTPGQGLQFLFEYFSETQRNKGNFPGRFSGRQFSNSRSEMNVSTLELGDSALYLCASSLGGSSGSTDTQYFGPGTRLTVL.

This rearrangement joins TRBV5-6 to TRBJ1-1; 8 bases align to TRBD1. There are 15 residues in the CDR3. Trimming removed 3 bases from V and 4 bases from J; junction bases left unmatched: 8. CDR1 and CDR2 from the germline V gene are SGHDT and YYEEEE. CDR3 loop: CASSYGTGRSTEAFF. In DNA form, the CDR3 reads TGTGCCAGCAGCTATGGGACAGGTAGGAGCACTGAAGCTTTCTTT.

The chain uses TRBV2 and TRBJ1-2, with TRBD1 as a possible D gene (5 bases). Trimming left V 2 bases short and J 2 bases short, with 6 bases between. Germline loops: CDR1 SNHLY, CDR2 FYNNEI. The CDR3 consists of 13 residues. As DNA, the CDR3 is TGTGCCAGCAGTGAATGGGGCAACTATGGCTACACCTTC. The encoded protein is CASSEWGNYGYTF.

The V call is TRBV18, the J call TRBJ1-2; weak D call: TRBD1 (6 bases). V dropped 1 base and J dropped 1 base, with 13 bases sitting between them. This CDR3 has 16 amino acids. Germline V gene sequence: CDR1 KGHSH, CDR2 LQKENI. The CDR3 loop is CASSPRAAGDNYGYTF. The CDR3 nucleotides read TGTGCCAGCTCACCACGCGCGGCAGGGGATAACTATGGCTACACCTTC.

The rearrangement links TRBV28 to TRBJ2-5; the D gene is possibly TRBD1 (6 bases). Germline CDR1 reads MDHEN; CDR2 reads SYDVKM. V lost 1 base, J lost 4 bases, and 7 bases lay in between. CDR3 length equals 13 residues. The CDR3 nucleotides are TGTGCCAGCAGTTTATCGGACAGAGAGACCCAGTACTTC. As protein: CASSLSDRETQYF.

J is TRBJ1-5 and V is TRBV28, with unresolved D. CDR3 size: 15 residues. V lost 3 bases, J lost 0 bases, and 9 bases lay in between. Per germline, CDR1 MDHEN and CDR2 SYDVKM. The CDR3 region has the DNA TGTGCCAGCAGTTTTGCATCGGTTAGCAATCAGCCCCAGCATTTT. It codes for CASSFASVSNQPQHF.

This CDR3 is CASSMNRGQTEQFF. CDR3 coding DNA: TGTGCCAGCAGTATGAACAGGGGGCAGACAGAGCAGTTCTTC. The gene calls are TRBV27 and TRBJ2-1; 9 bases are shared with TRBD1. CDR3 size: 14 residues. Germline CDR1 and CDR2: MNHEY and SMNVEV (reference sequence). V gave up 5 bases and J gave up 10 bases; unmatched junction bases: 9.

The chain combines TRBV25-1 with TRBJ2-3; TRBD2 might be the D (5 bases). Germline CDR1 MGHDK, CDR2 SYGVNS. The CDR3 totals 16 residues. V was pared by 5 bases and J by 2 bases, with 17 bases between. CDR3 sequence: CASSWQSGFLTDTQYF. CDR3 DNA sequence: TGTGCCAGCAGTTGGCAGTCGGGGTTCCTCACAGATACGCAGTATTTT.

This clone was recorded once. This chain links TRBV5-6 with TRBJ1-2; D ambiguous. The V gene's germline CDR1 is SGHDT and CDR2 YYEEEE. V was cut by 0 bases and J by 2 bases, with 8 bases left in between. The CDR3 has 14 amino acids. The CDR3 coding sequence is TGTGCCAGCAGCTTGGCCAGGTCGAACTATGGCTACACCTTC. Protein sequence: CASSLARSNYGYTF.